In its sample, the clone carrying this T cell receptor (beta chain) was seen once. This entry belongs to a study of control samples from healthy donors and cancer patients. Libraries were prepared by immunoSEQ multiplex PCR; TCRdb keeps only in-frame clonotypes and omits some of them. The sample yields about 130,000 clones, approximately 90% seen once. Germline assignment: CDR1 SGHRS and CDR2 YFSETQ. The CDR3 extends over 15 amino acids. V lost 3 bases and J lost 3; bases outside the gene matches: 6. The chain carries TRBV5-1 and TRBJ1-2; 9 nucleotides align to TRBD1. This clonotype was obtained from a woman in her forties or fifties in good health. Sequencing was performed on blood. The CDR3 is CASSSGDRVDYGYTF. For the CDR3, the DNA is TGCGCCAGCAGCTCGGGGGACAGGGTCGACTATGGCTACACCTTC.